These 26 T cell receptor beta chains came from one sample sequenced in a study of identical twins (dated by TCRdb to the mid-2010s). Libraries were made using 5' RACE. The data were produced on an Illumina HiSeq 2000. The public reads were run again by TCRdb, first through fastp at Q25 and then through MiXCR, and only productive beta chains were kept. Under each unique CDR3 protein, matching rows form one entry showing the most common genes and DNA. This sample is represented by some 330,000 distinct CDR3 sequences; around 9% of them were singletons. More than 8% of the sample is in the top ten clones. The specimen was naive T cells sorted from blood. The cell subset or site label, as the study defines it: cells isolated with a human naive T-cell isolation kit. Every receptor here comes from a woman between 50 and 59 years old in good health.

The chain employs TRBV20-1 and TRBJ2-3, with D perhaps TRBD2 (6 bases). There are 16 residues in the CDR3. V was clipped by 6 bases and J by 1 base, with 20 bases between them. Germline CDR1 is DFQATT and CDR2 is SNEGSKA (reference sequence). The CDR3 DNA sequence: TGCAGTGCCCAGGATACCGGGACTGGTGGCACAGATACGCAGTATTTT. Amino acid sequence: CSAQDTGTGGTDTQYF.

This clonotype was counted only a few times. J is TRBJ1-2 and V is TRBV5-1; D is undetermined. The CDR3 has 13 amino acids. Germline CDR1 and CDR2: SGHRS and YFSETQ. Trimming took 1 base from V and 0 from J, leaving 4 bases between them. The CDR3 reads CASSLLSNYGYTF. The CDR3 DNA reads TGCGCCAGCAGCTTGCTTTCTAACTATGGCTACACCTTC.

This sequence joins TRBV6-8 and TRBJ1-1, with D tentatively TRBD1 (5 bases). The V end lost 5 bases, the J end lost 2 bases, and 15 bases lay between the germline ends. Germline V gene lookup returns CDR1 MNHGY and CDR2 SAAAGT. CDR3 length: 15 amino acids. As DNA, the CDR3 is TGTGCCAGCAGTCCCCTAAGGGGAGCAAACACTGAAGCTTTCTTT. This sequence encodes CASSPLRGANTEAFF.

The rearrangement uses TRBV15 and TRBJ2-1, with 13 nucleotides matching TRBD2. Unmatched junction bases numbered 3, after V lost 2 bases and J lost 8 bases. The CDR3 is 15 amino acids. Germline V lookup: CDR1 LNHNV, CDR2 YYDKDF (reference sequence). DNA of the CDR3: TGTGCCACCAGCAGATCCGGACTAGCGGGAGATGAGCAGTTCTTC. Amino acid sequence: CATSRSGLAGDEQFF.

This clonotype was counted only a few times. J is TRBJ2-2 and V is TRBV18; maybe TRBD2 (5 bases). The CDR3 is made up of 13 amino acids. Germline V gene data show CDR1 as KGHSH and CDR2 as LQKENI. The ends were cut back, 0 bases at V and 6 bases at J, with 5 bases in the middle. This CDR3 is CASSPPRAGELFF. For the CDR3, the DNA is TGTGCCAGCTCACCACCGAGGGCCGGGGAGCTGTTTTTT. The complete variable domain, with remaining parts taken from reference TRBV18 and TRBJ2-2, reads NAGVMQNPRHLVRRRGQEARLRCSPMKGHSHVYWYRQLPEEGLKFMVYLQKENIIDESGMPKERFSAEFPKEGPSILRIQQVVRGDSAAYFCASSPPRAGELFFGEGSRLTVL.

The rearrangement uses TRBV20-1 and TRBJ2-7; D is possibly TRBD1 or TRBD2 (5 bases each). The CDR3 consists of 17 residues. Germline V gives CDR1 DFQATT, CDR2 SNEGSKA (reference sequence). With 2 bases removed from V and 3 bases from J, the gap between germline ends came to 23 bases. The CDR3 DNA follows: TGCAGTGCTAGATCTATACGGGACCATCGGGGCCGCTACGAGCAGTACTTC. This encodes CSARSIRDHRGRYEQYF.

V is TRBV7-8 and J is TRBJ2-1; the D gene is possibly TRBD2 (5 bases). The V end lost 4 bases, the J end lost 12 bases, and 19 bases lay between the germline ends. This CDR3 is 14 amino acids long. In germline, CDR1 is SGHVS, CDR2 FQNEAQ. In nucleotides, the CDR3 is TGTGCCAGCAGCTCTGTCGAATTCACGAGCGGGCAGTTCTTC. Its translation: CASSSVEFTSGQFF.

With respect to this clonotype: The DNA is left out, because the CDR3 cannot be placed on it with certainty; the CDR3 is given as TCRdb lists it. The V call is TRBV12-5, the J call TRBJ1-6; TRBD1, the table's D call, lacks a check against the DNA. From its first to its last residue, the CDR3 has 18 amino acids. Germline CDR1 is LGHNT and CDR2 is FRNRAP. The CDR3 reads CASGLRSSGQGNNSPLHF.

The sample holds a few counts of this clonotype. The chain combines TRBV6-1 with TRBJ2-7; D perhaps matches TRBD2 (5 bases). The germline gives CDR1 MNHNS, CDR2 SASEGT. The CDR3 length is 15 residues. V lost 7 bases to trimming and J lost 5 bases, with 21 bases between them. CDR3 sequence: CASMRAVRPYNEQYF. The CDR3 DNA reads as TGTGCCAGCATGAGAGCGGTACGGCCATACAACGAGCAGTACTTC.

This clonotype was seen at least ten times. An end of the junction does not agree with germline; a read error may underlie this. The V call is TRBV12-3 or TRBV12-4, the J call TRBJ2-1; 11 nucleotides agree with TRBD2. This CDR3 has 16 amino acids. The CDR3 coding sequence is TGTGCCAGCAGTTCTCCTTTAGCGGGAGGGCCAATCCAAGGTATCTTC. It translates to CASSSPLAGGPIQGIF.

This clonotype was seen repeatedly, ten times or more. The CDR3 loop is CASSLVRGPSYEQYF. CDR3 DNA sequence: TGCGCCAGCAGCTTGGTACGGGGTCCCTCCTACGAGCAGTACTTC. This sequence joins TRBV5-1 and TRBJ2-7; D may be TRBD2 (5 bases). CDR1 and CDR2 (germline): SGHRS, YFSETQ. Trimming took 0 bases from V and 0 from J, leaving 10 bases between them. The CDR3 sequence is 15 residues long.

The sample holds many counts of this clonotype. The J gene is TRBJ2-1, the V gene TRBV24-1, with TRBD2 matching 7 bases. V gave up 1 base and J gave up 2 bases; unmatched junction bases: 4. The CDR3 runs 16 residues. The germline gives CDR1 KGHDR, CDR2 SFDVKD. CDR3 bases: TGTGCCACCAGTGATTTTTCTAGCGGAGCCTACAATGAGCAGTTCTTC. Translating gives CATSDFSSGAYNEQFF.

The V gene is TRBV27, the J gene TRBJ1-2; D gene ambiguous. V lost 6 bases, J lost 4 bases, and 9 bases lay in between. The CDR3 has 12 amino acids. CDR1 and CDR2 from the germline V gene are MNHEY and SMNVEV (reference sequence). The CDR3 region has the DNA TGTGCCAGCAGCAACGACGGCTATGGCTACACCTTC. This sequence encodes CASSNDGYGYTF.

V gene TRBV4-2 combines with J gene TRBJ2-1; 12 nucleotides agree with TRBD2. The CDR3 loop spans 15 amino acids. With 4 bases clipped from V and 9 bases from J, the junction kept 7 bases outside the gene matches. Germline CDR1 is LGHNA and CDR2 is YNFKEQ. The chain's CDR3 is CASSPVGLAGSEQFF. The CDR3 coding sequence is TGTGCCAGCAGCCCTGTTGGACTAGCGGGGTCTGAGCAGTTCTTC.

This clonotype turned up a few times. This sequence joins TRBV20-1 and TRBJ2-4, with a possible D match to TRBD2 (6 bases). The CDR3 runs to 14 residues. Trimming cost V 3 bases and J 6 bases, with 15 bases left between them. The germline gives CDR1 DFQATT, CDR2 SNEGSKA (reference sequence). The CDR3 region is CSASEGGVGNIQYF. The CDR3 DNA is TGCAGTGCTAGTGAGGGAGGAGTGGGAAACATTCAGTACTTC.

This clonotype was observed many times. CDR3: CSVPGLHSYNEQFF. The CDR3, as DNA: TGCAGCGTCCCGGGACTCCACTCCTACAATGAGCAGTTCTTC. The V gene is TRBV29-1, the J gene TRBJ2-1, with D perhaps matching TRBD2 (6 bases). Trimming removed 6 bases at V and 0 bases at J, with 12 bases between. The CDR3 length is 14 residues. Per germline, CDR1 SQVTM and CDR2 ANQGSEA.

This chain links TRBV30 with TRBJ2-7; maybe TRBD2 (6 bases). This CDR3 comprises 13 residues. Germline CDR1 is GTSNPN and CDR2 is SVGIG (reference sequence). Between the trimmed V and J ends, which lost 3 bases and 9 bases, there was a span of 18 bases. CDR3 sequence: CAWSKGQGGRQYV. CDR3 in DNA: TGTGCCTGGAGCAAGGGGCAGGGAGGACGGCAGTACGTC.

The table lists this clonotype with many counts. The V gene is TRBV20-1, the J gene TRBJ2-7; TRBD1 matches 8 bases. The germline V gene encodes CDR1 DFQATT and CDR2 SNEGSKA (reference sequence). The CDR3 has 13 amino acids. The J segment lost 3 bases and the V segment lost 4 bases, leaving 5 bases of the junction unmatched. The CDR3 is CSAKTGASYEQYF. The CDR3 DNA is TGCAGTGCTAAGACAGGGGCTAGCTACGAGCAGTACTTC.

This clonotype was detected only a few times. This rearrangement joins TRBV3-1 to TRBJ2-7; no definite D call. Deletions cut 1 base from V and 1 base from J, with 11 bases between. Germline values: CDR1 LGHDT, CDR2 YNNKEL (reference sequence). The CDR3 extends over 15 amino acids. CDR3 sequence (DNA): TGTGCCAGCAGCCAAGTGGACCGAAAATCCTACGAGCAGTACTTC. Its translation: CASSQVDRKSYEQYF.

This clonotype was seen only a few times. The rearrangement joins TRBV15 to TRBJ2-6; 8 bases match TRBD1. V lost 8 bases, J lost 1 base, and 1 base stayed unmatched. The CDR3 spans 14 residues. Germline-derived CDR1 and CDR2 are LNHNV and YYDKDF (reference sequence). CDR3 in DNA: TGTGCCACCGACAGGGGATCTGGGGCCAACGTCCTGACTTTC. Translation gives CATDRGSGANVLTF.

This clonotype has only a few counts. V usage is TRBV3-1 and J usage is TRBJ1-1; no firm D call. The CDR3 spans 16 residues. V was trimmed by 0 bases and J by 1 base, leaving 12 bases between them. Germline V lookup: CDR1 LGHDT, CDR2 YNNKEL (reference sequence). The CDR3 is CASSQDHPLSNTEAFF. The CDR3 bases are TGTGCCAGCAGCCAAGATCATCCACTGTCGAACACTGAAGCTTTCTTT. Using reference TRBV3-1 and TRBJ1-1 for the parts outside the CDR3, the full variable domain is DTAVSQTPKYLVTQMGNDKSIKCEQNLGHDTMYWYKQDSKKFLKIMFSYNNKELIINETVPNRFSPKSPDKAHLNLHINSLELGDSAVYFCASSQDHPLSNTEAFFGQGTRLTVV.

Concerning this clonotype itself: This may be a read error: a much more frequent sequence differs by one nucleotide. V is TRBV14 and J is TRBJ2-1; D is tentatively TRBD1 or TRBD2 (6 bases each). CDR1 is SGHDN and CDR2 is FVKESK in the germline V gene. The CDR3 totals 15 residues. The CDR3 DNA reads as TGTGCCAGCAGTCTCTCGGGGGCTTCCCACAATGAGCGGTTCTTC. It encodes CASSLSGASHNERFF.

This clonotype was seen a handful of times. This chain links TRBV5-6 with TRBJ2-6, with D unclear. The CDR3 covers 11 residues. With 1 base removed from V and 9 bases from J, the gap between germline ends came to 2 bases. Germline lookup yields CDR1 SGHDT and CDR2 YYEEEE. For the CDR3, the DNA is TGTGCCAGCAGCTTGAGCAACGTCCTGACTTTC. Translating it yields CASSLSNVLTF.

The V call is TRBV11-2, the J call TRBJ2-7, with TRBD2 matching 9 bases. Germline trimming cut 5 bases from V and 1 base from J; bases unmatched to any gene: 6. The CDR3 totals 15 residues. Germline V CDR1 and CDR2: SGHAT, FQNNGV. CDR3 DNA: TGTGCCAGCAGCAGGGGAGCGGGAGGTTCCTACGAGCAGTACGTC. It specifies CASSRGAGGSYEQYV.

This chain links TRBV14 with TRBJ2-7; D ambiguous. CDR1 and CDR2 (germline): SGHDN, FVKESK. The germline V and J ends were trimmed by 1 base and 2 bases, with 12 bases remaining between them. CDR3 length equals 15 residues. CDR3 in DNA: TGTGCCAGCAGCCAAGCGGAACGTTTCACCTACGAGCAGTACTTC. Amino acids: CASSQAERFTYEQYF. The full variable domain, with the rest looked up from reference TRBV14 and TRBJ2-7, is EAGVTQFPSHSVIEKGQTVTLRCDPISGHDNLYWYRRVMGKEIKFLLHFVKESKQDESGMPNNRFLAERTGGTYSTLKVQPAELEDSGVYFCASSQAERFTYEQYFGPGTRLTVT.

This clonotype turned up a few times. The V gene is TRBV2, the J gene TRBJ2-2, with unresolved D. Per germline, CDR1 SNHLY and CDR2 FYNNEI. CDR3 size: 14 residues. Trimming removed 0 bases at V and 7 bases at J, with 9 bases between. In DNA form, the CDR3 reads TGTGCCAGCAGTGAAGCAGTTGCGCTCGGGGAGCTGTTTTTT. It encodes CASSEAVALGELFF.